These 22 T cell receptor beta chains were all obtained from the same sample, sequenced in a study of blood T cell repertoires in COVID-19. Profiled with immunoSEQ multiplex PCR; TCRdb holds only in-frame clones, not every one. The sample consists of some 70,000 clones, around 86% of them appearing once. The sample was peripheral blood. The receptors come from a man between 45 and 60 years old with active COVID-19.

J is TRBJ1-4 and V is TRBV28; D is unresolved. The CDR3 length is 16 residues. Germline V gene sequence: CDR1 MDHEN, CDR2 SYDVKM. The germline V and J ends were trimmed by 2 bases and 0 bases, with 10 bases remaining between them. The CDR3 nucleotides are TGTGCCAGCAGTTTAAGGAGTTACGCAACTAATGAAAAACTGTTTTTT. As protein: CASSLRSYATNEKLFF.

This chain uses TRBV4-3 with TRBJ1-2; 11 nucleotides align to TRBD1. After removal of 4 bases from V and 8 bases from J, the junction contained 3 bases not matched to a gene. The CDR3 loop spans 13 amino acids. The germline gives CDR1 LGHNA, CDR2 YSLEER. The CDR3 DNA reads TGCGCCAGCAGCCGGGGACAGGGGGACGGCTACACCTTC. Protein sequence: CASSRGQGDGYTF.

The chain uses TRBV9 and TRBJ2-3; D is ambiguous. The CDR3 runs to 13 residues. V was clipped by 0 bases and J by 5 bases, with 7 bases between them. Germline lookup yields CDR1 SGDLS and CDR2 YYNGEE. CDR3 sequence: CASSVAHGDTQYF. DNA for the CDR3: TGTGCCAGCAGCGTAGCGCACGGAGATACGCAGTATTTT. The variable domain in full, completed from reference TRBV9 and TRBJ2-3, reads DSGVTQTPKHLITATGQRVTLRCSPRSGDLSVYWYQQSLDQGLQFLIQYYNGEERAKGNILERFSAQQFPDLHSELNLSSLELGDSALYFCASSVAHGDTQYFGPGTRLTVL.

V is TRBV2 and J is TRBJ2-7; a weak D match, TRBD1 (5 bases). This CDR3 region has 12 residues. The germline V gene has CDR1 SNHLY and CDR2 FYNNEI. Trimming left V 4 bases short and J 3 bases short, with 7 bases between. This CDR3 is CASSAQVYEQYF. CDR3 nucleotide sequence: TGTGCCAGCAGTGCACAGGTCTACGAGCAGTACTTC.

V is TRBV9 and J is TRBJ2-7; 12 nucleotides agree with TRBD2. The CDR3 is made up of 15 amino acids. The J segment lost 7 bases and the V segment lost 3 bases, leaving 8 bases of the junction unmatched. CDR1 SGDLS and CDR2 YYNGEE come from the germline V gene. This CDR3 is CASSESSGRAREQYF. The CDR3 nucleotides read TGTGCCAGCAGCGAGTCTAGCGGGAGGGCAAGGGAGCAGTACTTC.

On this clone: Other DNA sequences in this sample translate to the same CDR3. The chain couples TRBV7-9 to TRBJ1-6, with 8 bases that match TRBD1. V lost 6 bases, J lost 3 bases, and 7 bases stayed unmatched. The CDR3 consists of 16 residues. CDR1 and CDR2 from the germline V gene are SEHNR and FQNEAQ (reference sequence). CDR3 bases: TGTGCCAGCAGTCTAGGACAGGGCTTCTATAATTCACCCCTCCACTTT. As protein: CASSLGQGFYNSPLHF.

The chain carries TRBV4-1 and TRBJ2-1, with D unresolved. V was pared by 0 bases and J by 13 bases, with 10 bases between. Germline lookup yields CDR1 MGHRA and CDR2 YSYEKL. The CDR3 contains 12 residues. As DNA, the CDR3 is TGCGCCAGCAGCCAAGAAACCGAGACTCAGTTCTTC. This sequence encodes CASSQETETQFF.

In this sample, this clone turned up once. The gene calls are TRBV6-5 and TRBJ1-1; TRBD1 matches 9 bases. The ends lost 7 bases at V and 3 bases at J; junction bases unmatched: 6. The germline V gene has CDR1 MNHEY and CDR2 SVGAGI. CDR3 size: 14 residues. CDR3 in DNA: TGTGCCAGCATTTGGACAGGGGTGGACACTGAAGCTTTCTTT. Its translation: CASIWTGVDTEAFF.

The chain is built from TRBV12-3 or TRBV12-4 and TRBJ1-5; the D is unclear. The CDR3 has 13 residues. The V end lost 3 bases, the J end lost 11 bases, and 14 bases lay between the germline ends. The CDR3 protein is CASSLTREVAQHF. CDR3 in DNA: TGTGCCAGCAGTTTGACTCGGGAGGTGGCCCAGCATTTT.

The chain joins TRBV6-1 to TRBJ1-3, with D possibly TRBD1 on 6 matching bases. The V end was cut by 6 bases, the J end by 0 bases, with 15 bases between. The CDR3 length is 16 residues. CDR1 MNHNS and CDR2 SASEGT come from the germline V gene. DNA of the CDR3: TGTGCCAGCAGAGAACTGACAGGACGCTCTGGAAACACCATATATTTT. This codes for CASRELTGRSGNTIYF.

This rearrangement joins TRBV2 to TRBJ1-5; 7 bases align to TRBD1. This CDR3 is 14 amino acids long. Trimming removed 10 bases from V and 3 bases from J; junction bases left unmatched: 9. In germline, CDR1 is SNHLY, CDR2 FYNNEI. The CDR3 here is CATRGDSDNQPQHF. The CDR3 nucleotides read TGTGCCACCCGAGGGGACAGTGACAATCAGCCCCAGCATTTT.

This clone was recorded once. The genes are TRBV28 and TRBJ1-2; 9 nucleotides align to TRBD1. The CDR3 totals 14 residues. The V gene end was trimmed by 4 bases and the J gene end by 7 bases; junction bases not matched to a gene: 7. Germline CDR1 is MDHEN and CDR2 is SYDVKM. The CDR3 DNA reads TGTGCCAGCAGTTCGACAGGGGGGCTCTCTGGCTACACCTTC. The encoded protein is CASSSTGGLSGYTF.

The chain links TRBV7-2 to TRBJ2-5, with TRBD2 identical over 15 bases. J lost 7 bases, V lost 3 bases, and 6 bases had no gene match. The CDR3 extends over 16 amino acids. Germline CDR1 SGHTA, CDR2 FQGNSA. The CDR3 is CASSFGRTSGGGTQYF. The CDR3 nucleotides are TGTGCCAGCAGCTTTGGCCGGACTAGCGGGGGGGGGACCCAGTACTTC.

V gene TRBV19 combines with J gene TRBJ2-2; 12 positions match TRBD2. Germline lookup yields CDR1 LNHDA and CDR2 SQIVND (reference sequence). Losses at the gene ends were 1 base for V and 3 bases for J; bases not matched to a gene: 6. CDR3 size: 18 residues. The CDR3 sequence: CASSIVLAGGSDTGELFF. The CDR3 DNA reads as TGTGCCAGTAGTATAGTTCTAGCGGGAGGGTCTGACACCGGGGAGCTGTTTTTT.

The rearrangement uses TRBV19 and TRBJ2-1; 15 nucleotides line up with TRBD2. Germline loops: CDR1 LNHDA, CDR2 SQIVND (reference sequence). There are 17 residues in the CDR3. The J segment lost 5 bases and the V segment lost 6 bases, leaving 8 bases of the junction unmatched. CDR3 coding DNA: TGTGCCAGTAGAGGGACTAGCGGGAGGATTTCCCACAATGAGCAGTTCTTC. Translation: CASRGTSGRISHNEQFF.

The chain uses TRBV5-1 and TRBJ2-1; D may be TRBD2 (5 bases). Trimming took off 3 bases at V and 3 bases at J, with 19 bases between the two ends. CDR3 length: 17 amino acids. Germline CDR1 SGHRS, CDR2 YFSETQ. In DNA form, the CDR3 reads TGCGCCAGCAGCTCCTTGATGACGGCGGAGGACTACAATGAGCAGTTCTTC. It codes for CASSSLMTAEDYNEQFF. Drawing the rest from reference TRBV5-1 and TRBJ2-1, the complete variable domain is KAGVTQTPRYLIKTRGQQVTLSCSPISGHRSVSWYQQTPGQGLQFLFEYFSETQRNKGNFPGRFSGRQFSNSRSEMNVSTLELGDSALYLCASSSLMTAEDYNEQFFGPGTRLTVL.

The rearrangement links TRBV28 to TRBJ2-1; TRBD2 matches 9 bases. The CDR3 is made up of 15 amino acids. The germline gives CDR1 MDHEN, CDR2 SYDVKM. The V segment lost 2 bases and the J segment 7 bases; nucleotides outside the gene matches: 6. The CDR3 loop is CASSLHSGGKNEQFF. The CDR3, as DNA: TGTGCCAGCAGTTTACATAGCGGGGGTAAGAATGAGCAGTTCTTC. Based on the CDR3 plus reference TRBV28 and TRBJ2-1, the full variable domain is DVKVTQSSRYLVKRTGEKVFLECVQDMDHENMFWYRQDPGLGLRLIYFSYDVKMKEKGDIPEGYSVSREKKERFSLILESASTNQTSMYLCASSLHSGGKNEQFFGPGTRLTVL.

The genes are TRBV2 and TRBJ2-4; possibly TRBD1 for D (6 bases). V was shortened by 7 bases and J by 0 bases, with 13 bases between the two germline ends. The CDR3 covers 15 residues. CDR1 and CDR2 (germline): SNHLY, FYNNEI. The CDR3 spells CASKVGQLAKNIQYF. The CDR3 nucleotides read TGTGCCAGCAAGGTTGGACAGCTAGCCAAAAACATTCAGTACTTC.

In its sample, this clone was seen once. V gene TRBV18 combines with J gene TRBJ1-5, with D unclear. The CDR3 loop spans 12 amino acids. The germline V and J ends were trimmed by 8 bases and 4 bases, with 9 bases remaining between them. Germline loops: CDR1 KGHSH, CDR2 LQKENI. DNA of the CDR3: TGTGCCAGCACCACGGGGAATCAGCCCCAGCATTTT. The encoded protein is CASTTGNQPQHF.

This clone occurred once. The same CDR3 also results from other DNA sequences found in this sample. V is TRBV27 and J is TRBJ1-2, with 8 positions matching TRBD1. J lost 4 bases, V lost 2 bases, and 0 bases had no gene match. The CDR3 extends over 13 amino acids. Germline values: CDR1 MNHEY, CDR2 SMNVEV (reference sequence). CDR3 protein: CASSLGQGYGYTF. The CDR3, as DNA: TGTGCCAGCAGTTTAGGACAGGGCTATGGCTACACCTTC.

The rearrangement joins TRBV9 to TRBJ1-2; weak D call: TRBD1 (6 bases). Germline CDR1 and CDR2: SGDLS and YYNGEE. This CDR3 spans 15 amino acids. V was trimmed by 3 bases and J by 5 bases, leaving 17 bases between them. CDR3 sequence: CASSEGGPPGYGYTF. DNA for the CDR3: TGTGCCAGCAGCGAGGGGGGGCCCCCGGGGTATGGCTACACCTTC.

V is TRBV15 and J is TRBJ2-1, with D uncertain. V was shortened by 2 bases and J by 12 bases, with 11 bases between the two germline ends. The CDR3 sequence is 12 residues long. Germline V lookup: CDR1 LNHNV, CDR2 YYDKDF (reference sequence). The CDR3 nucleotides are TGTGCCACCAGCAGACCCCCCTCGTGGCAGTTCTTC. Protein product: CATSRPPSWQFF.